The 7 T cell receptor beta chains below come from one sample, sequenced in a study of blood T cell repertoires in COVID-19. Profiling relied on immunoSEQ multiplex PCR, and the TCRdb table lists in-frame clones only, not all of them. In the table there are around 700,000 clones, 80% to 90% of which are singletons. Sequenced input: peripheral blood. These receptors were obtained from a woman between 18 and 30 years old with acute or convalescent COVID-19.

V gene TRBV4-3 combines with J gene TRBJ2-7, with D uncertain. V lost 0 bases, J lost 2 bases, and 8 bases lay in between. CDR3 size: 14 residues. The germline CDR1 and CDR2 sequences are LGHNA and YSLEER. The CDR3 coding sequence is TGCGCCAGCAGCCAAGACGTCAGGACCTACGAGCAGTACTTC. Protein product: CASSQDVRTYEQYF.

The CDR3 here is CASSLALPGTSGGEQYF. In nucleotides, the CDR3 is TGTGCCAGCAGCTTAGCGTTACCCGGGACTAGCGGAGGCGAGCAGTACTTC. This chain uses TRBV13 with TRBJ2-7, with 11 bases matching TRBD2. This CDR3 contains 17 residues. V was clipped by 1 base and J by 6 bases; unmatched bases: 11. The germline V gene encodes CDR1 PRHDT and CDR2 FYEKMQ (reference sequence).

The V and J genes are TRBV6-5 and TRBJ1-1, with 8 nucleotides matching TRBD1. Germline CDR1 reads MNHEY; CDR2 reads SVGAGI. This CDR3 has 14 amino acids. Trimming took 6 bases from V and 6 from J; bases not matched to a gene: 9. CDR3 bases: TGTGCCAGCAGCCTGACAGGGGCTTTAGCTGAAGCTTTCTTT. Translated: CASSLTGALAEAFF.

This chain's CDR3 is CASSGPTSGGANEQYF. The CDR3 bases are TGTGCCAGCAGCGGACCCACTAGCGGGGGGGCAAACGAGCAGTACTTC. The chain combines TRBV9 with TRBJ2-7; 13 nucleotides agree with TRBD2. The germline gives CDR1 SGDLS, CDR2 YYNGEE. The CDR3 sequence is 16 residues long. Losses at the gene ends were 3 bases for V and 5 bases for J; bases not matched to a gene: 8.

The chain is built from TRBV29-1 and TRBJ2-6; D possibly corresponds to TRBD1 (6 bases). This CDR3 contains 15 residues. Between the trimmed V and J ends, which lost 6 bases and 0 bases, there was a span of 12 bases. Germline V gene sequence: CDR1 SQVTM, CDR2 ANQGSEA. The CDR3 region has the DNA TGCAGCGTCAGGACAGATAGCTCTGGGGCCAACGTCCTGACTTTC. Its translation: CSVRTDSSGANVLTF.

The chain employs TRBV9 and TRBJ1-2; D unresolved. Trimming left V 0 bases short and J 3 bases short, with 15 bases between. CDR1 and CDR2 (germline): SGDLS, YYNGEE. This CDR3 spans 16 amino acids. CDR3 nucleotide sequence: TGTGCCAGCAGCGTAGCTAGCCGGGGAGGTGACTATGGCTACACCTTC. This gives the protein CASSVASRGGDYGYTF.

A single count supports this clone. The CDR3 DNA reads TGTGCCAGCAGTGAGCGACAGACACGCAATCAGCCCCAGCATTTT. As protein: CASSERQTRNQPQHF. The chain carries TRBV6-1 and TRBJ1-5, with TRBD1 as a possible D gene (5 bases). From germline, CDR1 is MNHNS and CDR2 SASEGT. This CDR3 has 15 amino acids. V was cut by 3 bases and J by 2 bases, with 11 bases left in between.